This T cell receptor (beta chain) was captured by sequencing in a study of blood T cell repertoires in COVID-19. Study overall: Some COVID-19 samples were acute and others convalescent; all came from the United States, Italy and Spain.

Authors' methods: It was from reference gene primer amplification that nucleated cell counts were estimated. Profiled with immunoSEQ multiplex PCR; TCRdb holds only in-frame clones, not every one. V and J calls and clone size are those listed in that table; D and trimming were worked out from the DNA. The sample includes approximately 270,000 clones, around nine tenths of them seen just once. The CDR3 has 14 amino acids. Trimming shortened V by 4 bases and J by 14 bases, and 19 bases separated the two germline ends. Germline CDR1 is SGHRS and CDR2 is YFSETQ. This clonotype originated in a man between 45 and 60 years old with acute or convalescent COVID-19. Sequencing was carried out using peripheral blood. The V and J genes are TRBV5-1 and TRBJ1-6, with D possibly matching TRBD1 (6 bases). The CDR3, as DNA: TGCGCCAGCAGCCTCGAGTACGTGGGACATACCCTCCACTTT. It is translated as CASSLEYVGHTLHF.